The 21 T cell receptor beta chains below were found in one sample sequenced in a study of cytomegalovirus exposure and HLA in healthy donors. Primers: 60 Vbeta forward and 13 Jbeta reverse. Data came from immunoSEQ multiplex PCR; TCRdb stores just in-frame clones and leaves some out. The sample holds about 130,000 clones; roughly 88% are singletons and the top ten take roughly 1.8%. The sequencing sample was made of PBMCs. These TCRs come from a boy aged 5-17 years in good health and CMV-seronegative.

Comments on this clone: A junction end diverges from the germline sequence, so it may reflect a read error. The V gene is TRBV7-2, the J gene TRBJ2-2; the D gene is possibly TRBD2 (5 bases). Per germline, CDR1 SGHTA and CDR2 FQGNSA. The CDR3 runs to 14 residues. The CDR3 DNA sequence: TGTGCAATGAGCCGGAGCGCGAACACCGGGAAGCTGTTTTTT. Protein product: CAMSRSANTGKLFF.

V gene TRBV13 combines with J gene TRBJ2-7; 10 nucleotides agree with TRBD1. The CDR3 runs to 15 residues. J lost 6 bases, V lost 4 bases, and 9 bases had no gene match. Germline lookup yields CDR1 PRHDT and CDR2 FYEKMQ (reference sequence). CDR3: CASSSSGTGAAEQYF. The CDR3, as DNA: TGTGCCAGCAGCTCTTCCGGGACAGGGGCGGCCGAGCAGTACTTC.

V usage is TRBV11-2 and J usage is TRBJ1-2; weak D call: TRBD1 (6 bases). The germline CDR1 and CDR2 sequences are SGHAT and FQNNGV. V was pared by 4 bases and J by 8 bases, with 11 bases between. The CDR3 totals 12 residues. This chain's CDR3 is CASSSGQPGYTF. Here the CDR3 DNA reads TGTGCCAGCAGCTCAGGACAGCCGGGCTACACCTTC.

This clone came up once. The V gene is TRBV2, the J gene TRBJ2-5; 7 bases align to TRBD2. This CDR3 comprises 16 residues. V shed 1 base and J 4 bases; nucleotides not matched to a gene: 9. The germline V gene encodes CDR1 SNHLY and CDR2 FYNNEI. The CDR3 reads CASSEEVQGGRETQYF. The DNA for the CDR3 is TGTGCCAGCAGTGAAGAAGTGCAGGGCGGGAGAGAGACCCAGTACTTC. Full variable domain (remainder filled in from reference TRBV2 and TRBJ2-5): EPEVTQTPSHQVTQMGQEVILRCVPISNHLYFYWYRQILGQKVEFLVSFYNNEISEKSEIFDDQFSVERPDGSNFTLKIRSTKLEDSAMYFCASSEEVQGGRETQYFGPGTRLLVL.

The chain joins TRBV6-4 to TRBJ2-3; possible D gene TRBD1, 8 bases. The CDR3 has 11 amino acids. Trimming shortened V by 6 bases and J by 11 bases, and 12 bases separated the two germline ends. Germline V lookup: CDR1 MRHNA, CDR2 SNTAGT. CDR3 protein: CASSGGTGQYF. CDR3 DNA: TGTGCCAGCAGCGGGGGGACAGGGCAGTATTTT.

The V gene is TRBV7-9, the J gene TRBJ2-5; 8 bases are a match to TRBD2. The CDR3 runs to 17 residues. With V trimmed by 5 bases and J by 5 bases, 16 bases remained unmatched. Germline loops: CDR1 SEHNR, CDR2 FQNEAQ (reference sequence). The CDR3 nucleotides are TGTGCCAGCAGCCCCCGGGGGGGCCCCGCGGGGTTTGAGACCCAGTACTTC. It specifies CASSPRGGPAGFETQYF.

The chain carries TRBV7-9 and TRBJ2-5; perhaps TRBD1 as D (6 bases). Looked up from germline, CDR1 is SEHNR and CDR2 is FQNEAQ (reference sequence). Trimming stripped 9 bases from V and 2 bases from J, with 10 bases between. The CDR3 consists of 12 residues. CDR3 DNA: TGTGCCAGTAACCAGGGGCAAGAGACCCAGTACTTC. It is translated as CASNQGQETQYF.

This chain connects TRBV14 to TRBJ1-6; TRBD1 aligns across 7 bases. This CDR3 spans 15 amino acids. Per germline, CDR1 SGHDN and CDR2 FVKESK. Trimming took 0 bases from V and 10 from J; bases not matched to a gene: 6. The CDR3 is CASSQEVRGRSPLHF. The DNA for the CDR3 is TGTGCCAGCAGCCAAGAGGTCAGGGGGAGATCACCCCTCCACTTT.

The rearrangement joins TRBV27 to TRBJ2-1; 8 bases are a match to TRBD1. The V gene's germline CDR1 is MNHEY and CDR2 SMNVEV (reference sequence). The CDR3 runs 16 residues. The trim removed 5 bases at V and 5 bases at J, leaving 11 bases unmatched. CDR3 DNA sequence: TGTGCCAGCAGTCCTTCGACAGGGGAGCAAAACAATGAGCAGTTCTTC. Protein sequence: CASSPSTGEQNNEQFF.

The sample holds a few counts of this clone. The rearrangement joins TRBV6-1 to TRBJ1-1; 9 bases line up with TRBD1. The CDR3 length is 14 residues. The V and J ends lost 8 bases and 5 bases, in that order; junction bases with no gene match: 9. Germline V lookup: CDR1 MNHNS, CDR2 SASEGT. The CDR3 reads CASDGQGLGTEAFF. The CDR3, as DNA: TGTGCCAGCGACGGACAGGGGTTGGGAACTGAAGCTTTCTTT.

The chain combines TRBV10-3 with TRBJ2-7; 7 positions agree with TRBD1. The V gene's germline CDR1 is ENHRY and CDR2 SYGVKD. This CDR3 is 13 amino acids long. The V and J ends lost 2 bases and 3 bases, in that order; junction bases with no gene match: 1. CDR3 DNA: TGTGCCATCAGTGAGGACAGGGTCTACGAGCAGTACTTC. The encoded protein is CAISEDRVYEQYF.

This chain links TRBV2 with TRBJ2-6; the match to TRBD2 covers 14 bases. CDR1 is SNHLY, CDR2 FYNNEI, per germline. V gave up 6 bases and J gave up 4 bases; unmatched junction bases: 8. This CDR3 spans 18 amino acids. The CDR3 here is CASRGPGTSGRGANVLTF. The DNA for the CDR3 is TGTGCCAGCAGGGGGCCAGGGACTAGCGGGAGAGGGGCCAACGTCCTGACTTTC.

The V and J genes are TRBV7-6 and TRBJ2-7; 15 nucleotides match TRBD2. Germline-derived CDR1 and CDR2 are SGHVS and FNYEAQ. J was trimmed by 2 bases and V by 5 bases; bases with no gene match: 16. The CDR3 has 20 residues. The CDR3 spells CASSGSLGTSGGSLTYEQYF. The CDR3 DNA is TGTGCCAGCAGCGGCTCCCTTGGGACTAGCGGGGGGTCCTTAACCTACGAGCAGTACTTC.

The rearrangement links TRBV7-2 to TRBJ2-3; D is possibly TRBD2 (7 bases). Germline CDR1 is SGHTA and CDR2 is FQGNSA. The CDR3 spans 16 residues. V lost 5 bases and J 0 bases, leaving 15 bases between the germline ends. The chain's CDR3 is CASSPGEGLSTDTQYF. The CDR3 DNA is TGTGCCAGCAGCCCAGGGGAGGGGCTGAGCACAGATACGCAGTATTTT.

The chain employs TRBV29-1 and TRBJ2-3; TRBD2 matches at 9 bases. V shed 3 bases and J 4 bases; nucleotides not matched to a gene: 2. The CDR3 contains 13 residues. Germline V gives CDR1 SQVTM, CDR2 ANQGSEA. The CDR3 reads CSVEGGRADTQYF. The CDR3 bases are TGCAGCGTTGAGGGCGGGAGGGCAGATACGCAGTATTTT.

The chain combines TRBV5-6 with TRBJ2-7, with 8 bases identical to TRBD1. The germline V gene encodes CDR1 SGHDT and CDR2 YYEEEE. The trim removed 2 bases at V and 7 bases at J, leaving 11 bases unmatched. The CDR3 is 15 amino acids. For the CDR3, the DNA is TGTGCCAGCAGCTTCCCGGACAGGGTGTTGAATGAGCAGTACTTC. This sequence encodes CASSFPDRVLNEQYF.

CDR3 sequence: CASNMGPGETQYF. In DNA, the CDR3 is TGTGCCAGTAACATGGGGCCCGGGGAGACCCAGTACTTC. V usage is TRBV19 and J usage is TRBJ2-5; TRBD1 is a possible D gene (5 bases). The CDR3 is 13 amino acids. CDR1 is LNHDA, CDR2 SQIVND, per germline (reference sequence). V lost 7 bases and J lost 5, with 14 bases in between.

The chain couples TRBV5-6 to TRBJ2-1, with a tentative D call TRBD1 (6 bases). The V and J ends lost 4 bases and 7 bases respectively, with 21 bases between them. The CDR3 is 16 residues long. CDR1 is SGHDT, CDR2 YYEEEE, per germline. CDR3 nucleotide sequence: TGTGCCAGCAGCCCAGTGAGGGGGAGTATAGAAAATGAGCAGTTCTTC. Translating gives CASSPVRGSIENEQFF.

V gene TRBV4-1 combines with J gene TRBJ2-3; 8 bases align to TRBD1. The CDR3 totals 16 residues. CDR1 MGHRA and CDR2 YSYEKL come from the germline V gene. The junction had 6 bases not matched to a gene; V was cut back by 0 bases and J by 4 bases. The CDR3 DNA follows: TGCGCCAGCAGCCAAGACGCAGGGGGCGCCTCAGATACGCAGTATTTT. Its translation: CASSQDAGGASDTQYF.

This rearrangement joins TRBV7-2 to TRBJ2-1, with D possibly being TRBD2 (7 bases). Trimming cost V 2 bases and J 8 bases, with 16 bases left between them. The CDR3 is made up of 15 amino acids. Germline assignment: CDR1 SGHTA and CDR2 FQGNSA. CDR3 nucleotides: TGTGCCAGCAGCTTAAGGGTGGCGGGGGCCGATGAGCAGTTCTTC. Encoded protein: CASSLRVAGADEQFF.

V gene TRBV9 combines with J gene TRBJ1-2; maybe TRBD1 (5 bases). The V and J ends lost 0 bases and 5 bases respectively, with 14 bases between them. Germline lookup yields CDR1 SGDLS and CDR2 YYNGEE. There are 15 residues in the CDR3. The CDR3, as DNA: TGTGCCAGCAGCGTAGGGTCAGGGCCTCGGTATGGCTACACCTTC. As protein: CASSVGSGPRYGYTF. Together with reference TRBV9 and TRBJ1-2, the CDR3 gives the full variable domain: DSGVTQTPKHLITATGQRVTLRCSPRSGDLSVYWYQQSLDQGLQFLIQYYNGEERAKGNILERFSAQQFPDLHSELNLSSLELGDSALYFCASSVGSGPRYGYTFGSGTRLTVV.